Included here is one T cell receptor beta chain sequence, with context. This sample stems from a study of CD8 T cells in Susac syndrome. With random hexamers, reverse transcription was performed on about 0.45 to 1 ug of RNA. Each CDR3 protein is one row after TCRdb ran MiXCR on the immunoSEQ multiplex PCR reads. The sample includes a few hundred thousand distinct CDR3 sequences, 80% to 90% of them seen just once. Sequenced input: CD8+ T cells from PBMCs. The receptor comes from a human donor with multiple sclerosis.

CDR3 sequence: CASRTDFSSYNEQFF. The CDR3 DNA sequence: TGCGCCAGCAGGACGGACTTCAGCTCCTACAATGAGCAGTTCTTC. The chain carries TRBV5-1 and TRBJ2-1; D perhaps matches TRBD2 (5 bases). This CDR3 is 15 amino acids long. Trimming left V 5 bases short and J 0 bases short, with 12 bases between. CDR1 is SGHRS, CDR2 YFSETQ, per germline. Based on the CDR3 plus reference TRBV5-1 and TRBJ2-1, the full variable domain is KAGVTQTPRYLIKTRGQQVTLSCSPISGHRSVSWYQQTPGQGLQFLFEYFSETQRNKGNFPGRFSGRQFSNSRSEMNVSTLELGDSALYLCASRTDFSSYNEQFFGPGTRLTVL.